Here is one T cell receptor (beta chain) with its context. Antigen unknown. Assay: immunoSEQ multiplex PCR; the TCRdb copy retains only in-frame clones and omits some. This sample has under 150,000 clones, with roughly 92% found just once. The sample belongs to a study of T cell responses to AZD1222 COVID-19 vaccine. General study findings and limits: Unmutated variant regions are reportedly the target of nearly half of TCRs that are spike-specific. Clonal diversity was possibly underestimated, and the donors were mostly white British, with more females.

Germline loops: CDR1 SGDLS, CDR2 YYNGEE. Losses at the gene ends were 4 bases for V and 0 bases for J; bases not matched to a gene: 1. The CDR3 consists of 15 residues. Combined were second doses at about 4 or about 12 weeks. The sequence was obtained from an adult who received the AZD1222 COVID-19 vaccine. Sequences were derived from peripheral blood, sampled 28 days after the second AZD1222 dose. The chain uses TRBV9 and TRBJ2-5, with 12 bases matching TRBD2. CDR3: CASSRTSGNQETQYF. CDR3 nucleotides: TGTGCCAGCAGCCGGACTAGCGGGAACCAAGAGACCCAGTACTTC.